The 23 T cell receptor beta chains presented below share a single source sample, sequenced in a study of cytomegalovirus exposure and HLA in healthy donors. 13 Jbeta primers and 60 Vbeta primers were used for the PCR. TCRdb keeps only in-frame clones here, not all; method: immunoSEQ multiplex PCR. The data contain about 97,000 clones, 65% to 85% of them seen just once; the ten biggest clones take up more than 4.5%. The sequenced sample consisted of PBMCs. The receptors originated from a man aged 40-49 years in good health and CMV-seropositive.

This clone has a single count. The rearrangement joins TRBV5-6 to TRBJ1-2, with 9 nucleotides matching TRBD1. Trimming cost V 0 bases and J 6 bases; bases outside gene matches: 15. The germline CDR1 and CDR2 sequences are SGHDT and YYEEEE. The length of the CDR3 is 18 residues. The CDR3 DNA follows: TGTGCCAGCAGCTTGGATTACGGGACAGGGTACATAGGTGATGGCTACACCTTC. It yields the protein CASSLDYGTGYIGDGYTF. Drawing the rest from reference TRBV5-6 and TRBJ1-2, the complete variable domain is DAGVTQSPTHLIKTRGQQVTLRCSPKSGHDTVSWYQQALGQGPQFIFQYYEEEERQRGNFPDRFSGHQFPNYSSELNVNALLLGDSALYLCASSLDYGTGYIGDGYTFGSGTRLTVV.

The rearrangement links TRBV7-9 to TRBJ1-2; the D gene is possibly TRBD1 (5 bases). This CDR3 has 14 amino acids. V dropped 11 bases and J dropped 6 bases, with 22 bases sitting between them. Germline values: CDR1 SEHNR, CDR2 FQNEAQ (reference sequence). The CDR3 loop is CAWDGTLSRDGYTF. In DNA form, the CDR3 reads TGTGCCTGGGATGGGACTCTTTCACGGGATGGCTACACCTTC.

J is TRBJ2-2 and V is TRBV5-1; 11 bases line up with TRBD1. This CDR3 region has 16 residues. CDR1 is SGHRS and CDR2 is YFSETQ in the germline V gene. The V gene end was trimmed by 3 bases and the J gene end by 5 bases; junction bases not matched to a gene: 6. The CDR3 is CASSYGQGARTGELFF. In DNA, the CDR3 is TGCGCCAGCAGCTACGGACAGGGGGCAAGGACCGGGGAGCTGTTTTTT. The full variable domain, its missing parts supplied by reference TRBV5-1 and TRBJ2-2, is KAGVTQTPRYLIKTRGQQVTLSCSPISGHRSVSWYQQTPGQGLQFLFEYFSETQRNKGNFPGRFSGRQFSNSRSEMNVSTLELGDSALYLCASSYGQGARTGELFFGEGSRLTVL.

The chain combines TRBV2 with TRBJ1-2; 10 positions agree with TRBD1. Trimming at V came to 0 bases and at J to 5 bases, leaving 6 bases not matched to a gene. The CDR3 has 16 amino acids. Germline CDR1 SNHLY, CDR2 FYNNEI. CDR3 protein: CASSEAGDRGFYGYTF. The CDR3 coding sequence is TGTGCCAGCAGTGAAGCGGGGGACAGGGGATTTTATGGCTACACCTTC.

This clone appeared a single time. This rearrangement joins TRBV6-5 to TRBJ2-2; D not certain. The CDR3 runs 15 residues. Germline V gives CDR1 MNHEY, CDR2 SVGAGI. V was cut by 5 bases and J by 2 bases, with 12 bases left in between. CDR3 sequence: CASSNSIENTGELFF. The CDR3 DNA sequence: TGTGCCAGCAGTAATAGCATAGAAAACACCGGGGAGCTGTTTTTT.

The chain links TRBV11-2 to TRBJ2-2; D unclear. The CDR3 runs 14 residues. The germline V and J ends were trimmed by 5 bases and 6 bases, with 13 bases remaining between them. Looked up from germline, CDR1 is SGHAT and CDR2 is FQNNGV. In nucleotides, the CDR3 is TGTGCCAGCAGCCCTGTTGCGCGCGCCGGGGAGCTGTTTTTT. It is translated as CASSPVARAGELFF.

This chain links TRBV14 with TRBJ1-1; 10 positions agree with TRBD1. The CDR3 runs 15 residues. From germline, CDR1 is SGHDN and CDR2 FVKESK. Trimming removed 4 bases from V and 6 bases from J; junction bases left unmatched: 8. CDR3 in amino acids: CASSLWTGGGSEAFF. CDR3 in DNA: TGTGCCAGCAGCCTTTGGACAGGGGGAGGCTCTGAAGCTTTCTTT.

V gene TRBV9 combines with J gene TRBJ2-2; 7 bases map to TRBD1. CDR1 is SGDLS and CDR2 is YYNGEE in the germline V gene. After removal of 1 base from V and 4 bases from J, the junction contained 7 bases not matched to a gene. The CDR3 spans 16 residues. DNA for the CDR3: TGTGCCAGCAGCGTACTCACAGGGGATAGCACCGGGGAGCTGTTTTTT. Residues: CASSVLTGDSTGELFF.

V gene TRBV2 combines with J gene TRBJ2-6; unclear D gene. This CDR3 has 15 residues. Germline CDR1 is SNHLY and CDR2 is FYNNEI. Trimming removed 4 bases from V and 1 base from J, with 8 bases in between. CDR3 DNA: TGTGCCAGCAGTGTCAAGACATCTGGGGCCAACGTCCTGACTTTC. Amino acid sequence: CASSVKTSGANVLTF.

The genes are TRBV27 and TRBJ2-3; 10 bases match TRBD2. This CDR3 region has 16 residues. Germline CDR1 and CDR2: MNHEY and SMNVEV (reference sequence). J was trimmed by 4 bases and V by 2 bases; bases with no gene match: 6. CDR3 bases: TGTGCCAGCAGTTTAGGGCTAGCGGGGGCCTCAGATACGCAGTATTTT. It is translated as CASSLGLAGASDTQYF.

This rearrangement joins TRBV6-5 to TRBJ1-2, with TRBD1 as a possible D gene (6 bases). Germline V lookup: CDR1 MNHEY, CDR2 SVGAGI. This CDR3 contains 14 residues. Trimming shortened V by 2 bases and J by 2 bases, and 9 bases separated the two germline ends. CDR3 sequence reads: CASSYTTGNYGYTF. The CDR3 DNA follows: TGTGCCAGCAGTTACACCACAGGGAACTATGGCTACACCTTC.

As DNA, the CDR3 is TGCAGCGTTGCGCCTTCGTGGAGCTCCTACGAGCAGTACTTC. Translating gives CSVAPSWSSYEQYF. This chain connects TRBV29-1 to TRBJ2-7; D is undetermined. The CDR3 consists of 14 residues. CDR1 and CDR2 from the germline V gene are SQVTM and ANQGSEA. V lost 4 bases and J 0 bases, leaving 13 bases between the germline ends.

CDR3 loop: CASSAGTSTAYEQYF. The CDR3 DNA reads TGTGCCAGCAGCGCCGGGACTAGCACCGCCTACGAGCAGTACTTC. The chain joins TRBV11-2 to TRBJ2-7, with TRBD2 matching over 9 bases. Germline V lookup: CDR1 SGHAT, CDR2 FQNNGV. CDR3 length: 15 amino acids. The junction had 7 bases not matched to a gene; V was cut back by 5 bases and J by 2 bases.

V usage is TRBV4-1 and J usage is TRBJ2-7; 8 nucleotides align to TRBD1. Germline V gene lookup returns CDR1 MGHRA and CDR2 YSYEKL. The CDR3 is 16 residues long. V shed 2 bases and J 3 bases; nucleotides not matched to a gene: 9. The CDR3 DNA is TGCGCCAGCAGCCAATCCGGACAGGGTAGGGACTACGAGCAGTACTTC. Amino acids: CASSQSGQGRDYEQYF.

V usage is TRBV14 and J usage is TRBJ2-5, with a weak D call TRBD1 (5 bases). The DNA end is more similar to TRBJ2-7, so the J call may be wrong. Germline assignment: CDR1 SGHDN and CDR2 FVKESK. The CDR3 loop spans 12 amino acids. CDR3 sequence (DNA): TGTGCCAGCAGACTTACAGGCTACGAGCAGTACTTC. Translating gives CASRLTGYEQYF.

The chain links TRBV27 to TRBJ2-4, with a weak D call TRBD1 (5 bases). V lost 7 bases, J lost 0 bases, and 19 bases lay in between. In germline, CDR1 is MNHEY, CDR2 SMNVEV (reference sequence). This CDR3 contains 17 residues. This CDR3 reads CASTRSRAEVAKNIQYF. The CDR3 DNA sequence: TGTGCCAGCACCAGGTCCAGGGCAGAGGTAGCCAAAAACATTCAGTACTTC.

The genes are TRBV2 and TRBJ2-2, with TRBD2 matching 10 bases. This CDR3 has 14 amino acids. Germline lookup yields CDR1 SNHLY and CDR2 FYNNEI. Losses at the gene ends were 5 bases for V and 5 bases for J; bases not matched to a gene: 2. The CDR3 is CASSSGRGTGELFF. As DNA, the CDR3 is TGTGCCAGCAGTAGCGGGAGGGGAACCGGGGAGCTGTTTTTT.

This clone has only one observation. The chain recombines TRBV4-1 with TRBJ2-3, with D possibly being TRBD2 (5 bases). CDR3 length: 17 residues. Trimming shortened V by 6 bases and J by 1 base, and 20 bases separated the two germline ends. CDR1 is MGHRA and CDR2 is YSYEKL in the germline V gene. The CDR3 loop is CASRLFPGNRGTDTQYF. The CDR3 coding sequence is TGCGCCAGCAGACTATTCCCGGGGAACCGCGGCACAGATACGCAGTATTTT.

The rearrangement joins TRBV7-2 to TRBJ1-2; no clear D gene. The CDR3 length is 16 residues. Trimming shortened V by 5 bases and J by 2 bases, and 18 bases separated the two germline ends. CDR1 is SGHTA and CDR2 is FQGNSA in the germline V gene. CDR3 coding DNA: TGTGCCAGCAGCCTAGGAGTGAGAGAACGAAACTATGGCTACACCTTC. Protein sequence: CASSLGVRERNYGYTF.

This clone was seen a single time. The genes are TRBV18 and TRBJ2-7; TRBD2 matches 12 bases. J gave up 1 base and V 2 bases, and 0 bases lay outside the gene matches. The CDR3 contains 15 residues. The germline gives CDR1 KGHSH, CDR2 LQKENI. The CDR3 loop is CASSPGTSGSYEQYF. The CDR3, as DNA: TGTGCCAGCTCACCAGGGACTAGCGGGTCCTACGAGCAGTACTTC.

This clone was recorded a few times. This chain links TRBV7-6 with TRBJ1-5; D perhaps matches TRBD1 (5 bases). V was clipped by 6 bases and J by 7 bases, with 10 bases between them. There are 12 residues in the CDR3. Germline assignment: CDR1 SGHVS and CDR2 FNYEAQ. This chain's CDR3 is CASRPGGQPQHF. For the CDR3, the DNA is TGTGCCAGCAGACCCGGGGGGCAGCCCCAGCATTTT.

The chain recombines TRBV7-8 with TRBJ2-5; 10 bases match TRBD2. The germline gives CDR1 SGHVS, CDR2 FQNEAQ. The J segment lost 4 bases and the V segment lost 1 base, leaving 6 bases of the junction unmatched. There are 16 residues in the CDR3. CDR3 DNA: TGTGCCAGCAGCTTAGTGGTCCTAGCGGGAGTAGAGACCCAGTACTTC. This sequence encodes CASSLVVLAGVETQYF.

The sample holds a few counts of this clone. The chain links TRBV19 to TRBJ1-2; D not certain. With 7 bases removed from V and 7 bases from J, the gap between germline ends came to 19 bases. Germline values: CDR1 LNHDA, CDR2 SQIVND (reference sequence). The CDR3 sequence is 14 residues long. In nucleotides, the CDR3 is TGTGCCAGTAAGGGAATAGGATGGGAGGCTGGCTACACCTTC. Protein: CASKGIGWEAGYTF. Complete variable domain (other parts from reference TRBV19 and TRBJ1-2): DGGITQSPKYLFRKEGQNVTLSCEQNLNHDAMYWYRQDPGQGLRLIYYSQIVNDFQKGDIAEGYSVSREKKESFPLTVTSAQKNPTAFYLCASKGIGWEAGYTFGSGTRLTVV.